This TCR beta chain was found in a study of T cell responses to AZD1222 COVID-19 vaccine. Overall study: The study pooled second doses at about 4 or about 12 weeks.

The germline gives CDR1 SGHTA, CDR2 FQGNSA. V shed 5 bases and J 4 bases; nucleotides not matched to a gene: 6. The CDR3 extends over 14 amino acids. Sequencing was performed with immunoSEQ multiplex PCR; in TCRdb, only in-frame clones are kept and a portion is missing. The table shows about 120,000 clones, with roughly 88% occurring only once. This receptor was taken from an adult in good health. The chain couples TRBV7-2 to TRBJ1-1, with 8 bases lining up with TRBD1. The sequencing here drew on peripheral blood, taken on day 0 of AZD1222 vaccination. The CDR3 spells CASSSGQGATEAFF. In DNA form, the CDR3 reads TGTGCCAGCAGCAGTGGTCAGGGGGCCACTGAAGCTTTCTTT. Looking up the rest from reference TRBV7-2 and TRBJ1-1 gives the full variable domain: GAGVSQSPSNKVTEKGKDVELRCDPISGHTALYWYRQSLGQGLEFLIYFQGNSAPDKSGLPSDRFSAERTGGSVSTLTIQRTQQEDSAVYLCASSSGQGATEAFFGQGTRLTVV.